The T cell receptor beta chain under discussion was sequenced for a study of CD8+CD57+ T cells in acquired aplastic anemia. Study overall: DNA per sorted CD4+ or CD8+ sample ranged 0.2 to 27.4 ug, averaging about 3.4 ug. CD4+ cells from healthy donors averaged about 10.8 million reads. Study-wide results and limits: In common between the patients and the controls were approximately 28 CD8+ CDR3 sequences. Controls did not differ significantly from patients in CD8+ Simpson's diversity.

The CDR3 is made up of 13 amino acids. Germline loops: CDR1 LNHDA, CDR2 SQIVND (reference sequence). The V gene end was trimmed by 4 bases and the J gene end by 8 bases; junction bases not matched to a gene: 5. Investigators profiled TCR beta VDJ and CDR3 from genomic DNA template. TCRdb re-derived calls from the reads in MiXCR, one entry per CDR3 protein. Here the sample spans approximately 170,000 distinct CDR3 sequences, around half being singletons. About this clonotype itself: Its specificity is not known.

Sequencing was done on a sample of sorted CD4+, CD8+, or CD8+CD57+ T cells (not recorded which) from PBMCs. The chain has TRBV19 and TRBJ1-2, with 9 bases matching TRBD1. This sequence originates from a human donor in good health, serving as a control. CDR3 DNA sequence: TGTGCCAGTAGTAGGGACAGGGCAGACGGCTACACCTTC. It encodes CASSRDRADGYTF. The full variable domain, with the rest looked up from reference TRBV19 and TRBJ1-2, is DGGITQSPKYLFRKEGQNVTLSCEQNLNHDAMYWYRQDPGQGLRLIYYSQIVNDFQKGDIAEGYSVSREKKESFPLTVTSAQKNPTAFYLCASSRDRADGYTFGSGTRLTVV.